A selection of T cell receptor beta chains follows, all from one sample in a study. TCRdb redid the calling of the 5' RACE reads with MiXCR, one entry per CDR3 protein. The table shows roughly 5,900 distinct CDR3 sequences, with 65% to 75% occurring only once. Sequenced input: memory CD4+ T cells sorted from a lymph node. Receptors originate from a female donor with breast cancer. CDR3s include the opening cysteine and the closing phenylalanine or tryptophan. The D gene is left open where the match is weak. Size values are once, few and many counts, or a class for expanded clones, and some rows have none.

>TRBJ1-2|NA|NA|TRBV20-1
TGCAGTGCTACCCCGTGGGGAGGGGATGGCTACACCTTC
CSATPWGGDGYTF
>TRBJ2-3|NA|NA|TRBV12-3/TRBV12-4
TGTGCCAGCAGTTGGGGGACAGATACGCAGTATTTT
CASSWGTDTQYF
>TRBJ1-2|NA|NA|TRBV11-2
TGTGCCAGCAGCTTATCTCTGGGCGATGGCTACACCTTC
CASSLSLGDGYTF
>TRBJ1-2|few|TRBD1|TRBV20-1
TGCAGTGCTAGTGCAGGGGGTCTGGGCTACACCTTC
CSASAGGLGYTF
>TRBJ2-3|NA|NA|TRBV20-1
TGCAGTGCAGCCGCGGGACAGCGCACAGATACGCAGTATTTT
CSAAAGQRTDTQYF
>TRBJ1-4|NA|NA|TRBV5-4
TGTGCCAGCAGCCTGTCAGGGTCGGGTGAAAAACTGTTTTTT
CASSLSGSGEKLFF
>TRBJ2-1|NA|NA|TRBV4-2
TGTGCCAGCAGCCAAGAGGGGATAAGCGAGCAGTTCTTC
CASSQEGISEQFF
>TRBJ2-5|few|TRBD2|TRBV5-1
TGCGCCAGCAGTAAACTAGCGGGGGATCCAAACCAAGAGACCCAGTACTTC
CASSKLAGDPNQETQYF
>TRBJ1-1|few|NA|TRBV7-3
TGTGCCAGCAGCCCCGGACACTCGAACACTGAAGCTTTCTTT
CASSPGHSNTEAFF
>TRBJ2-7|once|NA|TRBV12-3/TRBV12-4
TGTGCCAGCAGCCCCCAGACGGTCTACGAGCAGTACTTC
CASSPQTVYEQYF
>TRBJ1-1|NA|NA|TRBV15
TGTGCCACCAGCAGAGATTCATTGGGGAACACTGAAGCTTTCTTT
CATSRDSLGNTEAFF
>TRBJ1-2|NA|NA|TRBV7-4
TGTGCCAGCAGACAGGACAGACGATTGACTAACTATGGCTACACCTTC
CASRQDRRLTNYGYTF
>TRBJ2-3|NA|NA|TRBV20-1
TGCAGTGCAGCGGCTACAGATACGCAGTATTTT
CSAAATDTQYF
>TRBJ1-1|few|TRBD1|TRBV14
TGTGCCAGCAGCCGAACGGGACAGGGATCGAACACTGAAGCTTTCTTT
CASSRTGQGSNTEAFF
>TRBJ2-3|NA|TRBD2|TRBV20-1
TGCAGTGGGAGGACTAGCGGGGACACAGATACGCAGTATTTT
CSGRTSGDTDTQYF
>TRBJ2-5|once|NA|TRBV5-1
TGCGCCGGCAGCCGTGCCGGAGGGCAGTTCCAAGAGACCCAGTACTTC
CAGSRAGGQFQETQYF
>TRBJ1-2|NA|NA|TRBV12-3/TRBV12-4
TGTGCCAGCAGTTTTGAGTCTCCGGGTTTGCGGGGCTACACCTTC
CASSFESPGLRGYTF
>TRBJ2-5|NA|TRBD2|TRBV20-1
TGCAGTGCCCCCGATGGACTAGCGGGAGGGGAGACCCAGTACTTC
CSAPDGLAGGETQYF
>TRBJ2-5|NA|TRBD2|TRBV6-5
TGTGCCAGCAGTTACGGGCTAGCGGCCACCAGGGAGACCCAGTACTTC
CASSYGLAATRETQYF
>TRBJ2-7|NA|NA|TRBV15
TGTGCCACCAGCAGGGAACCGGGCCCTTCCTACGAGCAGTACTTC
CATSREPGPSYEQYF
>TRBJ2-3|NA|TRBD1|TRBV20-1
TGCAGTGCTACCCCGGGACAGTACGAAGCAGATACGCAGTATTTT
CSATPGQYEADTQYF
>TRBJ2-7|NA|TRBD2|TRBV20-1
TGCAGTGCTTCCATCGGGACTAGCGGAGAGTACGAGCAGTACTTC
CSASIGTSGEYEQYF
>TRBJ2-5|few|NA|TRBV7-9
TGTGCCAGCAGGCAACTCGGAGAGACCCAGTACTTC
CASRQLGETQYF
>TRBJ2-5|medium-sized|TRBD2|TRBV12-3/TRBV12-4
TGTGCCAGCCGCAAGCGGGGCGGGGAGACCCAGTACTTC
CASRKRGGETQYF
>TRBJ1-1|NA|TRBD1|TRBV6-1
TGTGCCAGCAGGTCCGGTGGAGGGGGCCAAACTGAAGCTTTCTTT
CASRSGGGGQTEAFF
>TRBJ2-2|NA|TRBD1|TRBV4-2
TGTGCCAGCAGTCTTGACAGGGACACCGGGGAGCTGTTTTTT
CASSLDRDTGELFF
>TRBJ2-1|NA|TRBD1|TRBV7-3
TGTGCCAGCAGCGCACAGGGGGCAGTGAATGAGCCGTTCTTC
CASSAQGAVNEPFF
>TRBJ1-6|once|NA|TRBV6-6
TGTGCCAGCAGTTTTGGGGGGCCCTATAATTCACCCCTCCACTTT
CASSFGGPYNSPLHF
>TRBJ1-6|NA|NA|TRBV12-3/TRBV12-4
TGTGCCAGCAGTTTAGCGGGGGGCGCGAATTCACCCCTCCACTTT
CASSLAGGANSPLHF
>TRBJ1-2|NA|NA|TRBV20-1
TGCAGTGCCGGCGGGAGGGAATTCTATGGCTACACCTTC
CSAGGREFYGYTF
>TRBJ1-4|NA|NA|TRBV15
TGTGCCACCAGCAGAGAAAGGCAGTGGGGAGAAAAACTGTTTTTT
CATSRERQWGEKLFF
>TRBJ1-1|NA|NA|TRBV12-3/TRBV12-4
TGTGCCAGCAGTTTTGGGGAGGGAGACACTGAAGCTTTCTTT
CASSFGEGDTEAFF
>TRBJ2-5|few|NA|TRBV4-1
TGCGCCAGCAGCTCCTCGGGTAGCGCTTATGGGGAGACCCAGTACTTC
CASSSSGSAYGETQYF
>TRBJ2-7|few|TRBD1|TRBV20-1
TGCAGTGCTAGGGACAGGCCCCTCAGCTCCTACGAGCAGTACTTC
CSARDRPLSSYEQYF
>TRBJ2-3|medium-sized|TRBD2|TRBV20-1
TGCAGTGCTAGCGGGACTAGCGGGAGAGATACGCAGTATTTT
CSASGTSGRDTQYF
>TRBJ2-7|NA|NA|TRBV7-9
TGTGCCAGCAGCCCCCTGTTCCCGTCGCATACCTACGAGCAGTACTTC
CASSPLFPSHTYEQYF
>TRBJ1-1|NA|NA|TRBV20-1
TGCAGTGCACGGACAGCTTATCGAGCTTTCTTT
CSARTAYRAFF
>TRBJ2-2|NA|TRBD2|TRBV11-2
TGTGCCAGCCGGCGACTAGCGTTTCAGGTTGGAACCGGGGAGCTGTTTTTT
CASRRLAFQVGTGELFF
>TRBJ2-7|once|TRBD1|TRBV10-3
TGTGCCATCAGGACAGGGGGCGAGCATTCCGAGCAGTACTTC
CAIRTGGEHSEQYF
>TRBJ1-4|NA|NA|TRBV20-1
TGCAGTGCTAGAGAGGGAGCAGGTTACGGAAAACTGTTTTTT
CSAREGAGYGKLFF
>TRBJ1-1|NA|NA|TRBV6-5
TGTGCCACCCGTCTCGGCACTGAAGCTTTCTTT
CATRLGTEAFF
>TRBJ2-1|NA|TRBD2|TRBV20-1
TGCAGTGCTAGTCCTAGCGGGAGGGCCAAGAATGAGCAGTTCTTC
CSASPSGRAKNEQFF
>TRBJ2-7|NA|TRBD2|TRBV20-1
TGCAGTGCTCTAGCGGGGGGCACCTACGAGCAGTACTTC
CSALAGGTYEQYF
>TRBJ2-1|NA|TRBD2|TRBV6-6
TGTGCCAGCAGTTATTCCGGGACTAGATCCTACAATGAGCAGTTCTTC
CASSYSGTRSYNEQFF
>TRBJ1-2|NA|NA|TRBV5-8
TGTGCCAGCAGCGAGGGGACATTCGGCTACACCTTC
CASSEGTFGYTF
>TRBJ2-5|few|NA|TRBV20-1
TGCAGTGCAGGGTTCCAGCCCCAAGAGACCCAGTACTTC
CSAGFQPQETQYF
>TRBJ2-7|few|NA|TRBV6-5
TGTGCCAGCAGTTTTGTCCGGGGGTCCTACGAGCAGTACTTC
CASSFVRGSYEQYF
>TRBJ1-3|NA|NA|TRBV12-3/TRBV12-4
TGTGCCAGCAGTTTAGTAGGGGGAGTCTCTGGAAACACCATATATTTT
CASSLVGGVSGNTIYF
>TRBJ2-5|once|TRBD2|TRBV3-1
TGTGCCAGCAGCCAAGCGGGGGGGCAGGAGACCCAGTACTTC
CASSQAGGQETQYF
>TRBJ2-3|NA|NA|TRBV7-2
TGTGCCAGCAGCTTTACTGGGGGGAGTCAGGCGTATTTT
CASSFTGGSQAYF
>TRBJ2-3|NA|TRBD2|TRBV20-1
TGCAGTGCTGAGACTAGCGGGAGAAGTCCAGATACGCAGTATTTT
CSAETSGRSPDTQYF
>TRBJ2-1|NA|TRBD1|TRBV11-1
TGTGCCAGCAGCCCAGCGACCGGGACAGGTTCCTACAATGAGCAGTTCTTC
CASSPATGTGSYNEQFF
>TRBJ2-1|NA|TRBD2|TRBV12-3/TRBV12-4
TGTGCCAGCAGTTTTCTGCTAGCGGGAGAGGTAAATGAGCAGTTCTTC
CASSFLLAGEVNEQFF
>TRBJ2-2|few|NA|TRBV12-3/TRBV12-4
TGTGCCAGCAGTTTCCGGACCGGGGAGCTGTTTTTT
CASSFRTGELFF